The present T cell receptor (beta chain) was sequenced within a study of blood T cell repertoires in COVID-19 (dated by TCRdb to about 2020). Background for the entire study: Samples covering the acute and convalescent phases of COVID-19 were provided by collaborators in the United States, Italy and Spain. The dataset comprised deeply sampled blood TCRbeta repertoires from subjects exposed to, actively infected with, or recovered from COVID-19. The samples were drawn from the first 160 participants of the ongoing ImmuneRACE study and from under 1,500 subjects provided by 6 global collaborators. Where available, HLA class I and class II types were taken from metadata supplied by the sample provider and were not determined by assay-based typing. The prospective study material was composed of cDNA or gDNA derived from T cells, B-cell-depleted T cells, or PBMCs. A freely available public database, intended as a resource for researchers studying the immune response to SARS-CoV-2, is where the repertoires were released. A de-identified subject ID, COVID-19 status, age in years and sex were almost always included in the sample metadata. Broad study findings and their caveats: How much clinical and demographic metadata was included differed by source and by participant, and the metadata was provided uncurated.

Collaborating institutions collected whole blood in K2EDTA tubes following their own protocols. Collaborator samples were shipped for TCRbeta analysis as frozen whole blood, isolated PBMCs, or DNA extracted from either sample type. The immunoSEQ Assay, a bias-controlled multiplex PCR, was used to amplify TCRbeta CDR3 regions from genomic DNA. The study's processing was this. Nucleated cell counts per sample were estimated from amplification of reference gene primers within the assay. To quantify the absolute abundance of each unique TCRbeta CDR3 rearrangement, sequence reads were collapsed and filtered. For each sample, productive Simpson clonality was calculated as the square root of Simpson's diversity index across productive rearrangements. The source is immuneACCESS, and TCRdb retained only in-frame sequences with V and J called. Part of the clones is not carried over; for the studies checked, unresolved V genes explain less than half of this, and the remainder is unexplained. Clonal size and the V and J genes are those of that table, whereas D and trimming came from the DNA. The sample table records about 100,000 clones; 82% of these occur just once. The ten largest clones represent 4.5% to 5.5% of the sample.

For this clone: Its antigen is unknown. No qualities accompany the bases; no much larger clone lies one base away.

Trimming at the junction amounts to 2 bases on V and 6 bases on J, and the germline ends lie 16 bases apart. Taken from the germline V gene (reference sequence), the CDR1 and CDR2 loops are GTSNPN and SVGIG. Inclusive of the bounding cysteine and phenylalanine, the CDR3 is 14 residues long. This entry keeps only the CDR3 DNA: 42 bases, framed from base 1. The source material was peripheral blood. In this chain, TRBV30 is recombined with TRBJ1-1, with TRBD1 as a weak D call on 6 bases. The sequence derives from a man between 60 and 75 years old with acute or convalescent COVID-19. The DNA sequence is given as TGTGCCTGGAGTACCTGGGGGCTGGGGTCTGAAGCTTTCTTT. Its coded protein is CAWSTWGLGSEAFF.